Shown below are 15 T cell receptor beta chains from a single sample sequenced in a study of blood T cell repertoires in COVID-19. Using immunoSEQ multiplex PCR, the repertoire was profiled, and TCRdb retains in-frame clones only, with some absent. In the table there are around 90,000 clones, around 85% of which are singletons. The sample consisted of peripheral blood. These receptors originate from a woman aged 70-85 years with active or convalescent COVID-19.

The V call is TRBV6-5, the J call TRBJ2-2; 9 bases line up with TRBD1. The V gene's germline CDR1 is MNHEY and CDR2 SVGAGI. The CDR3 totals 16 residues. J was trimmed by 4 bases and V by 2 bases; bases with no gene match: 5. CDR3: CASSYRTGVGTGELFF. The DNA of the CDR3 is TGTGCCAGCAGTTACCGGACAGGGGTCGGCACCGGGGAGCTGTTTTTT.

The chain combines TRBV7-9 with TRBJ1-2; the match to TRBD1 covers 7 bases. V dropped 5 bases and J dropped 4; count of bases not matched to a gene: 16. The germline CDR1 and CDR2 sequences are SEHNR and FQNEAQ (reference sequence). The CDR3 is 17 amino acids. Written as DNA, the CDR3 is TGTGCCAGCAGCCCCAACGTCGGCAGGGGGTTTCGCTATGGCTACACCTTC. This codes for CASSPNVGRGFRYGYTF. The full variable domain, rest sourced from reference TRBV7-9 and TRBJ1-2, is DTGVSQNPRHKITKRGQNVTFRCDPISEHNRLYWYRQTLGQGPEFLTYFQNEAQLEKSRLLSDRFSAERPKGSFSTLEIQRTEQGDSAMYLCASSPNVGRGFRYGYTFGSGTRLTVV.

The J gene is TRBJ2-3, the V gene TRBV7-2; TRBD1 is a possible D gene (6 bases). This CDR3 comprises 15 residues. The germline CDR1 and CDR2 sequences are SGHTA and FQGNSA. Trimming stripped 5 bases from V and 7 bases from J, with 19 bases between. CDR3 loop: CASSQTGLTSYTQYF. CDR3 bases: TGTGCCAGCAGCCAGACAGGACTCACATCATATACGCAGTATTTT.

The V call is TRBV4-2, the J call TRBJ2-6, with D maybe TRBD2 (6 bases). The V end lost 4 bases, the J end lost 5 bases, and 36 bases lay between the germline ends. The CDR3 is 23 residues long. The germline V gene encodes CDR1 LGHNA and CDR2 YNFKEQ. The CDR3 sequence: CASSPGTEYTSGEKSFWANVLTF. CDR3 DNA: TGTGCCAGCAGCCCCGGGACTGAATATACCTCTGGTGAGAAAAGTTTTTGGGCCAACGTCCTGACTTTC.

V is TRBV7-2 and J is TRBJ2-3, with 10 nucleotides matching TRBD2. This CDR3 contains 16 residues. Germline V gene data show CDR1 as SGHTA and CDR2 as FQGNSA. Unmatched junction bases numbered 4, after V lost 2 bases and J lost 2 bases. CDR3 loop: CASSLNSGGSTDTQYF. The CDR3 DNA is TGTGCCAGCAGCTTAAATAGCGGGGGGTCCACAGATACGCAGTATTTT.

This chain joins TRBV5-5 and TRBJ2-7; D gene ambiguous. CDR3 length: 15 residues. V lost 1 base, J lost 0 bases, and 11 bases lay in between. Germline V gene sequence: CDR1 SGHKS, CDR2 YYEKEE (reference sequence). The CDR3 DNA follows: TGTGCCAGCAGCTTGAGCTGGCGGAGCTCCTACGAGCAGTACTTC. Its translation is CASSLSWRSSYEQYF.

The chain uses TRBV4-1 and TRBJ2-7; TRBD2 agrees at 10 bases. The CDR3 consists of 14 residues. Germline V gene lookup returns CDR1 MGHRA and CDR2 YSYEKL. The V segment lost 2 bases and the J segment 4 bases; nucleotides outside the gene matches: 2. Written as DNA, the CDR3 is TGCGCCAGCAGCCAAAGCGGGGGGGTATACGAGCAGTACTTC. Its protein is CASSQSGGVYEQYF.

The genes are TRBV5-1 and TRBJ1-2; D remains unclear. Germline CDR1 SGHRS, CDR2 YFSETQ. V shed 2 bases and J shed 1 base, with 15 bases lying between them. The CDR3 extends over 16 amino acids. The chain's CDR3 is CASSFLSGPFNYGYTF. DNA of the CDR3: TGCGCCAGCAGCTTCCTTTCGGGTCCCTTTAACTATGGCTACACCTTC.

This chain links TRBV10-3 with TRBJ2-5, with 7 bases aligning to TRBD2. Per germline, CDR1 ENHRY and CDR2 SYGVKD. V trimming: 7 bases; J trimming: 4 bases; junction bases outside the gene matches: 6. CDR3 length equals 13 residues. CDR3 residues: CAITSGAGETQYF. CDR3 in DNA: TGTGCCATCACAAGCGGGGCAGGAGAGACCCAGTACTTC.

This chain connects TRBV11-2 to TRBJ2-2; a weak D match, TRBD2 (5 bases). This CDR3 region has 14 residues. V dropped 1 base and J dropped 7 bases, with 10 bases sitting between them. In germline, CDR1 is SGHAT, CDR2 FQNNGV. The DNA of the CDR3 is TGTGCCAGCAGCTTAGTTGCGGGTTACGGGGAGCTGTTTTTT. It codes for CASSLVAGYGELFF.

The chain is built from TRBV21-1 and TRBJ1-3. TRBV21-1 is a listed pseudogene. The length of the CDR3 is 15 residues. The chain's CDR3 is CASSPRGGSGNTIYF. The CDR3 DNA is TGTGCCAGCAGCCCGCGAGGAGGCTCTGGAAACACCATATATTTT.

The J gene is TRBJ1-1, the V gene TRBV3-1 (or the pseudogene TRBV3-2), with D possibly TRBD1 on 5 matching bases. V was trimmed by 4 bases and J by 3 bases, leaving 12 bases between them. The CDR3 has 14 amino acids. Germline CDR1 and CDR2: LGHDT and YNNKEL (reference sequence). CDR3 region: CASSPLGADTEAFF. In nucleotides, the CDR3 is TGTGCCAGCAGCCCATTAGGGGCGGACACTGAAGCTTTCTTT.

CDR3 nucleotides: TGTGCCAGCAGCTTAAGGGGAGGGTACGAGCAGTACTTC. Amino acid sequence: CASSLRGGYEQYF. This rearrangement joins TRBV11-2 to TRBJ2-7; 7 bases fit TRBD2. J lost 4 bases, V lost 2 bases, and 2 bases had no gene match. CDR1 is SGHAT and CDR2 is FQNNGV in the germline V gene. This CDR3 is 13 amino acids long.

V usage is TRBV21-1 and J usage is TRBJ2-7; TRBD1 is the table's D call and was not checked against the DNA. TRBV21-1 is tagged as a pseudogene. This CDR3 is built from 15 residues. The CDR3 DNA reads TGTGCCAGCAGCAAACGCGGCAGGGATTATAGCGAGCAGTACTTC. This codes for CASSKRGRDYSEQYF.

The chain employs TRBV7-2 and TRBJ2-7; 9 nucleotides match TRBD2. The CDR3 has 16 residues. Germline-derived CDR1 and CDR2 are SGHTA and FQGNSA. V lost 5 bases to trimming and J lost 4 bases; unmatched junction nucleotides: 12. This chain's CDR3 is CASSLNGGGAWYEQYF. Written as DNA, the CDR3 is TGTGCCAGCAGCCTCAATGGCGGGGGGGCCTGGTACGAGCAGTACTTC.